This T cell receptor beta chain came from a study of vaccination and CD4 T cells after COVID-19 (dated 2022 in TCRdb). A note on the overall study: Every convalescent patient had a positive nasal swab PCR test for SARS-CoV-2, with mild disease in 8 to 10 patients and severe disease in one. In the convalescent cohort there were six males and four females, among whom were two Hispanic individuals, seven Caucasians, two Asians and one multiracial person. Two doses of either the Pfizer-BioNTech BNT162b2 vaccine (n=8) or the Moderna mRNA-1273 vaccine (n=2) were administered to participants. Post-COVID blood samples were collected from convalescent patients a median of around 100 days after diagnosis, with a range of roughly 35 to 170 days. The time from the second vaccine dose to post-vaccine blood sampling had a median of around 72 days and ranged from about 13 to 250 days. The cultures were stimulated with overlapping spike peptide pools from SARS-CoV-2 and from the common cold coronaviruses HCoV-NL63, HCoV-OC43 and HCoV-229E. In control cultures, a CEFX viral epitope pool was used as positive control, an HIV-1 Nef peptide pool was used as negative control, or no peptide was added. The spike-specific CD4+ TCR repertoire was compared before and after mRNA vaccination in around ten COVID-19 convalescent patients and a few infection-naive healthy vaccine recipients.

V is reduced by 6 bases and J by 6 bases, leaving a spacing of 7 bases between them. From the germline V gene, CDR1 is MNHNS and CDR2 is SASEGT. From its cysteine to its phenylalanine, the CDR3 spans 11 amino acids. Just the 33-base CDR3 DNA is kept, in frame starting at base 1. In light of the paper, this sample's treatment or condition label describes: roughly 10-day PBMC culture with coronavirus spike peptide pools or control peptides (ViraFEST assay). To expand antigen-specific T cells with peptide pools and then pick out the expanded clonotypes through TCR sequencing, the study relied on the ViraFEST assay. The positive SARS-CoV-2 PCR tests of the convalescent patients were dated from March to December 2020, before the Alpha, Beta and Delta variants emerged in the United States. Some 2 million PBMCs per well were cultured in IMDM with approximately 5.2% human AB serum and 8 to 10 IU/ml IL-2, plus 10 ug/ml peptide pools. Half of the culture medium was replaced with fresh IL-2-containing medium on days 3 and 7. CD4+ T cells were isolated after around ten days of culture through negative selection using the EasySep CD4+ T cell isolation kit. PBMCs were separated from whole blood using Ficoll-Paque Plus gradient centrifugation and then either used fresh or cryopreserved at -140C. Triplicate wells were generally used for each culture condition.

Overall results and qualifications from the work: Only a relatively small number of convalescent patients were included in the study, and early timepoints following natural infection were not analyzed. Among the post-vaccine SARS-CoV-2-reactive clones in convalescent patients, a median approximately 90% showed up only after vaccination, which suggests vaccine-specific priming. The median count of SARS-CoV-2-reactive clonotypes went up from 20 to 25 after infection to a few dozen after vaccination, although the change was not significant. In convalescent patients, nearly all vaccine-specific clones (304 of 307) were found to be mono-reactive for SARS-CoV-2 spike rather than cross-reactive with common cold coronaviruses.

As concerns this clonotype: The clone's antigen remains unknown. Base qualities are not at hand, and no much larger clone is one base apart.

Library construction relied on PCR. DNA from cultured CD4+ T cells was subjected to TCR sequencing with the Oncomine TCR Beta short-read assay at the Johns Hopkins FTIC core. The QIAamp micro DNA kit was used to extract genomic DNA from the cultured CD4+ T cells. Oncomine TCR Beta libraries from cultured CD4+ T cells were pooled with unique dual indexes and sequenced on an Illumina iSeq 100. The source study handled its data this way. Non-productive sequences were removed, and CDR3s that did not start with C, did not end with F or W, or were shorter than 7 amino acids were discarded. The MANAFEST web application identified antigen-specific clonotypes by comparing peptide-stimulated wells against reference wells and other culture wells. Positive clones required FDR below 0.05, an odds ratio above 5, and productive frequency above 0.1% in at least two of three replicate wells. A clonotype was classed as cross-reactive if the clonotype showed significant expansion both in SARS-CoV-2 spike wells and in at least one common cold coronavirus spike condition. Using R version 3.6.1, CDR3 homology was evaluated through Levenshtein distances (stringdist) along with unrooted phylogenetic trees (ape). TCRdb's own reprocessing of the public reads used fastp at Q25 and MiXCR and kept productive beta chains. Every distinct CDR3 protein forms one entry, paired with its most common genes and DNA. TCRdb's processing, not the authors' own work, is the source of the V and J calls. For this sample the table gives 15,000 to 20,000 distinct CDR3 sequences, of which approximately 50% were detected only once. Over 7% of the sample is taken by the ten largest.

The chain couples TRBV6-1 to TRBJ2-3; confidence is insufficient to name the D gene. The starting material was CD4+ T cells from blood, cultured in vitro, obtained before SARS-CoV-2 vaccination. The sequence was obtained from a human donor who had recovered from COVID-19. The CDR3 in this case is CASRSLDTQYF. Here is the DNA: TGTGCCAGCAGGTCTTTGGATACGCAGTATTTT.